What follows are 19 T cell receptor beta chains derived from one specimen sequenced in a study of T cell changes during pregnancy in multiple sclerosis. Assay: immunoSEQ multiplex PCR; the TCRdb copy retains only in-frame clones and omits some. Altogether 60,000 to 70,000 clones are present, 91% being singletons, with the ten largest covering 1% to 1.5%. Sample: peripheral blood, taken after pregnancy. Source of these receptors: a female donor in good health, enrolled as a control in a pregnancy study.

This clone was detected once. This rearrangement joins TRBV29-1 to TRBJ1-2; D is possibly TRBD1 (6 bases). The germline V gene has CDR1 SQVTM and CDR2 ANQGSEA. Trimming stripped 3 bases from V and 7 bases from J, with 9 bases between. CDR3 length: 11 amino acids. CDR3 DNA sequence: TGCAGCGTTGACTCCAGGGGTGGCTACACCTTC. Amino acids: CSVDSRGGYTF.

This chain links TRBV6-5 with TRBJ2-7, with D unclear. The ends were cut back, 7 bases at V and 6 bases at J, with 22 bases in the middle. The CDR3 is 15 residues long. From germline, CDR1 is MNHEY and CDR2 SVGAGI. CDR3 sequence reads: CASIHAGGRSGEQYF. For the CDR3, the DNA is TGTGCCAGCATCCACGCCGGCGGCCGCTCCGGCGAGCAGTACTTC.

The CDR3 loop is CASSPGVRGQETQYF. The DNA of the CDR3 is TGCGCCAGCAGCCCGGGGGTCAGAGGGCAAGAGACCCAGTACTTC. The chain couples TRBV5-1 to TRBJ2-5, with a tentative D call TRBD2 (6 bases). Germline V CDR1 and CDR2: SGHRS, YFSETQ. V dropped 4 bases and J dropped 2 bases, with 15 bases sitting between them. CDR3 size: 15 residues.

The chain recombines TRBV19 with TRBJ2-3; 11 bases are a match to TRBD1. The CDR3 loop spans 16 amino acids. The germline V gene has CDR1 LNHDA and CDR2 SQIVND (reference sequence). The V and J ends lost 4 bases and 4 bases, in that order; junction bases with no gene match: 7. This CDR3 reads CASSTRTGGVADTQYF. In DNA, the CDR3 is TGTGCCAGTAGTACACGGACAGGGGGCGTCGCAGATACGCAGTATTTT.

The chain carries TRBV6-6 and TRBJ1-1; D call uncertain. The CDR3 sequence is 13 residues long. Germline assignment: CDR1 MNHNY and CDR2 SVGAGI (reference sequence). The V gene lost 7 bases and the J gene lost 6 bases, with 15 bases spanning the gap. The CDR3 is CASTPPGGSEAFF. As DNA, the CDR3 is TGTGCCAGCACACCCCCAGGAGGCTCTGAAGCTTTCTTT.

The chain combines TRBV5-5 with TRBJ1-5; D gene uncertain. V lost 4 bases, J lost 6 bases, and 11 bases lay in between. CDR1 and CDR2 (germline): SGHKS, YYEKEE (reference sequence). This CDR3 comprises 13 residues. CDR3 bases: TGTGCCAGCAGCCCAGGCGGGGTTCAGCCCCAGCATTTT. This encodes CASSPGGVQPQHF.

V gene TRBV6-6 combines with J gene TRBJ1-1; D is ambiguous. Per germline, CDR1 MNHNY and CDR2 SVGAGI (reference sequence). V was clipped by 0 bases and J by 8 bases, with 10 bases between them. This CDR3 spans 13 amino acids. CDR3 sequence (DNA): TGTGCCAGCAGTTACTCGGCTGGAGTAGAAGCTTTCTTT. Translated, it gives CASSYSAGVEAFF.

V is TRBV27 and J is TRBJ2-5, with a possible D match to TRBD2 (7 bases). CDR3 length equals 15 residues. Germline loops: CDR1 MNHEY, CDR2 SMNVEV (reference sequence). Trimming stripped 2 bases from V and 1 base from J, with 11 bases between. In nucleotides, the CDR3 is TGTGCCAGCAGTTTAGCGGGGGCGACCCAAGAGACCCAGTACTTC. This encodes CASSLAGATQETQYF.

The rearrangement uses TRBV6-5 and TRBJ1-5; weak D call: TRBD1 (5 bases). Trimming took off 2 bases at V and 2 bases at J, with 10 bases between the two ends. There are 15 residues in the CDR3. Germline V gene sequence: CDR1 MNHEY, CDR2 SVGAGI. In DNA, the CDR3 is TGTGCCAGCAGTTACAATGGGGCAGGCAATCAGCCCCAGCATTTT. As protein: CASSYNGAGNQPQHF.

V gene TRBV7-2 combines with J gene TRBJ2-5; 8 bases are a match to TRBD2. The trim removed 5 bases at V and 3 bases at J, leaving 11 bases unmatched. Germline V gene lookup returns CDR1 SGHTA and CDR2 FQGNSA. The CDR3 sequence is 16 residues long. The CDR3 loop reads CASSRPRAGGEETQYF. The CDR3 DNA follows: TGTGCCAGCAGCCGACCCAGGGCCGGGGGGGAAGAGACCCAGTACTTC.

The chain carries TRBV6-5 and TRBJ1-6; 8 nucleotides align to TRBD1. J lost 13 bases, V lost 6 bases, and 2 bases had no gene match. Germline V lookup: CDR1 MNHEY, CDR2 SVGAGI. The CDR3 is 11 amino acids. The CDR3 DNA reads as TGTGCCAGCAGCCGACAGGGGCCCCTCCACTTT. Protein sequence: CASSRQGPLHF.

J is TRBJ1-1 and V is TRBV7-8, with D maybe TRBD1 (5 bases). The CDR3 is 14 amino acids. CDR1 and CDR2 from the germline V gene are SGHVS and FQNEAQ. Trimming removed 2 bases at V and 5 bases at J, with 12 bases between. CDR3 bases: TGTGCCAGCAGCTTACTCAGGGTTGGTACTGAAGCTTTCTTT. Its protein product is CASSLLRVGTEAFF. The variable domain in full, with the rest retrieved from reference TRBV7-8 and TRBJ1-1, is GAGVSQSPRYKVAKRGQDVALRCDPISGHVSLFWYQQALGQGPEFLTYFQNEAQLDKSGLPSDRFFAERPEGSVSTLKIQRTQQEDSAVYLCASSLLRVGTEAFFGQGTRLTVV.

V gene TRBV7-2 combines with J gene TRBJ2-5; unclear D gene. CDR3 length equals 13 residues. V was pared by 1 base and J by 5 bases, with 8 bases between. The germline gives CDR1 SGHTA, CDR2 FQGNSA. CDR3 nucleotides: TGTGCCAGCAGCTTAGTACCTCGGGAGACCCAGTACTTC. Translation: CASSLVPRETQYF.

The chain uses TRBV6-5 and TRBJ1-2, with TRBD1 matching over 9 bases. Germline V CDR1 and CDR2: MNHEY, SVGAGI. Germline trimming cut 7 bases from V and 5 bases from J; bases unmatched to any gene: 2. The CDR3 has 12 residues. CDR3 in amino acids: CASTGTGYGYTF. CDR3 sequence (DNA): TGTGCCAGCACCGGGACAGGGTATGGCTACACCTTC.

This sequence joins TRBV6-1 and TRBJ1-1; D is unresolved. The CDR3 sequence is 13 residues long. Trimming removed 3 bases from V and 5 bases from J, with 10 bases in between. Germline V gene lookup returns CDR1 MNHNS and CDR2 SASEGT. CDR3 in amino acids: CASSDRMETEAFF. CDR3 sequence (DNA): TGTGCCAGCAGTGACAGGATGGAAACTGAAGCTTTCTTT.

This chain links TRBV4-1 with TRBJ2-3; 8 nucleotides agree with TRBD2. This CDR3 has 14 residues. Germline CDR1 MGHRA, CDR2 YSYEKL. The ends lost 3 bases at V and 4 bases at J; junction bases unmatched: 3. This CDR3 reads CASSHGGGPDTQYF. The CDR3 region has the DNA TGCGCCAGCAGCCACGGCGGGGGGCCAGATACGCAGTATTTT.

The genes are TRBV9 and TRBJ2-3; 9 bases fit TRBD1. The V gene's germline CDR1 is SGDLS and CDR2 YYNGEE. This CDR3 region has 16 residues. The J segment lost 4 bases and the V segment lost 2 bases, leaving 8 bases of the junction unmatched. The CDR3: CASSVGWDRVADTQYF. DNA for the CDR3: TGTGCCAGCAGCGTCGGTTGGGACAGGGTTGCAGATACGCAGTATTTT.

The rearrangement links TRBV5-8 to TRBJ2-7; D call uncertain. Germline CDR1 and CDR2: SGHTS and YDEGEE. This CDR3 has 13 residues. V was shortened by 0 bases and J by 0 bases, with 4 bases between the two germline ends. CDR3 amino acids: CASSLGVSYEQYF. DNA of the CDR3: TGTGCCAGCAGCTTGGGAGTCTCCTACGAGCAGTACTTC.

This clone was counted a single time. The chain recombines TRBV2 with TRBJ2-7; D might be TRBD1 (6 bases). The CDR3 contains 14 residues. Germline assignment: CDR1 SNHLY and CDR2 FYNNEI. Trimming took 6 bases from V and 3 from J, leaving 15 bases between them. DNA of the CDR3: TGTGCCAGCAGCCGGACAGTTAAAGGCTACGAGCAGTACTTC. Translation gives CASSRTVKGYEQYF.